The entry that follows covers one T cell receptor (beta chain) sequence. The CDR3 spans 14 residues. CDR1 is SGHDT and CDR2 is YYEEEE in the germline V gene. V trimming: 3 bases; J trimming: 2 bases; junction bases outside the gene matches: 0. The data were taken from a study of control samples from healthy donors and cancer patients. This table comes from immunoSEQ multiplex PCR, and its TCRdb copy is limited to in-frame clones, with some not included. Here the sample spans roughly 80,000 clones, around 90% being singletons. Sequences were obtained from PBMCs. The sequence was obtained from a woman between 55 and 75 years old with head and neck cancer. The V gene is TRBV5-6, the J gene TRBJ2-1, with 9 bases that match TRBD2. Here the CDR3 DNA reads TGTGCCAGCAGCTCTAGCGGGGCCTACAATGAGCAGTTCTTC. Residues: CASSSSGAYNEQFF.